This T cell receptor (beta chain) was identified during a study of OX40 agonist ivuxolimab in advanced cancers. Study-wide background: The dose-escalation cohort was roughly 84% male, with a mean age of about 60 years, ranging roughly 23 to 85. Two cutaneous melanoma patients and one hepatocellular carcinoma patient, three in all, had partial responses.

As concerns this clone: The antigen remains unidentified.

Whole-study results and caveats: The mean number of expanded clones was higher in CD8+ T cells than in CD4+.

The table came from immunoSEQ multiplex PCR; TCRdb's copy has only in-frame clones and leaves some out. The profile covers more than 13,000 clones, with nearly 80% appearing a single time and 30% to 35% taken by the ten largest. Autoimmune disease history or systemic immunosuppression barred patients. Sequencing was performed on CD4+ or CD8+ T cells sorted from blood, taken in a trial of the OX40 agonist ivuxolimab. This TCR was sampled from an adult with an advanced solid tumor such as melanoma, head and neck, liver or kidney cancer.

The CDR3 loop reads CASSSTGTEGGYTF. DNA of the CDR3: TGTGCCAGCAGTTCAACAGGGACCGAGGGAGGCTACACCTTC. The chain uses TRBV28 and TRBJ1-2, with TRBD1 as a possible D gene (6 bases). The V end was cut by 4 bases, the J end by 8 bases, with 17 bases between. CDR3 length equals 14 residues. The germline CDR1 and CDR2 sequences are MDHEN and SYDVKM.